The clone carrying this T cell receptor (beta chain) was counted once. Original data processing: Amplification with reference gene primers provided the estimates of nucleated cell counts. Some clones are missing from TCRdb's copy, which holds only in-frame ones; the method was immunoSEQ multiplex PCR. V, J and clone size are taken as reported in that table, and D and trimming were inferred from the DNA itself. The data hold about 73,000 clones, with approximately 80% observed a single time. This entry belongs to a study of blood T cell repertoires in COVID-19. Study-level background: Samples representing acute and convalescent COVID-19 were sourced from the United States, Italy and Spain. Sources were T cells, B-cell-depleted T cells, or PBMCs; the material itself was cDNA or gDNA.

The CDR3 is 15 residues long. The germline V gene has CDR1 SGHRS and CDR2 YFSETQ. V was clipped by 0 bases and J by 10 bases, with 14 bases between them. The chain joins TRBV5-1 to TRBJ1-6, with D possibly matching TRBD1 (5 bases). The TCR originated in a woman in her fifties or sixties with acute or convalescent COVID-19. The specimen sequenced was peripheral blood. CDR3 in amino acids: CASSLVGQGRSPLHF. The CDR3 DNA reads TGCGCCAGCAGCTTGGTAGGGCAGGGTCGCTCACCCCTCCACTTT.